This is a list of T cell receptor beta chains from one sample in a study of cytomegalovirus exposure and HLA in healthy donors. Produced via immunoSEQ multiplex PCR; TCRdb's table is partial and in-frame only. This sample carries approximately 160,000 clones, roughly 89% of them seen once, and the ten largest clones take 10%. The sequenced sample was PBMCs. These receptors all stem from a woman under 30 in good health and CMV-seropositive. Each CDR3 is given with its conserved first and last residue. Fields, in order: clone size, J gene, D gene, V gene, CDR3 protein, CDR3 DNA. The D gene is left open where the match is weak. Rows give clone size only sometimes, using once, few, many, or a class for an expanded clone.

- | TRBJ2-7 | - | TRBV27 | CASRDYSYEQYF | TGTGCCAGCAGGGACTACTCCTACGAGCAGTACTTC
- | TRBJ1-1 | - | TRBV4-2 | CASSQYPQVPEAFF | TGTGCCAGCAGCCAATACCCACAGGTCCCTGAAGCTTTCTTT
- | TRBJ2-3 | TRBD1 | TRBV15 | CATSRGQGSTDTQYF | TGTGCCACCAGCAGAGGACAGGGTAGCACAGATACGCAGTATTTT
- | TRBJ1-1 | - | TRBV13 | CASSLGQNTEAFF | TGTGCCAGCAGCCTTGGCCAGAACACTGAAGCTTTCTTT
- | TRBJ2-7 | - | TRBV21-1 | CASSRGRQHYEQYF | TGTGCCAGCAGCCGTGGACGACAGCACTACGAGCAGTACTTC
- | TRBJ2-1 | TRBD2 | TRBV30 | CAWSEAGALGQFF | TGTGCCTGGAGTGAAGCGGGGGCGCTGGGGCAGTTCTTC
- | TRBJ2-2 | TRBD2 | TRBV19 | CARTSGSTGELFF | TGTGCCAGGACTAGCGGGAGCACCGGGGAGCTGTTTTTT
- | TRBJ2-2 | TRBD1 | TRBV19 | CASSSRTGGAGELFF | TGTGCCAGTAGTTCCCGGACAGGGGGGGCCGGGGAGCTGTTTTTT
- | TRBJ2-7 | TRBD2 | TRBV7-9 | CATGGLAGDEQYF | TGTGCCACGGGGGGGCTAGCGGGAGACGAGCAGTACTTC
- | TRBJ1-5 | TRBD1 | TRBV14 | CASSQTGGVSNQPQHF | TGTGCCAGCAGCCAAACAGGGGGCGTTAGCAATCAGCCCCAGCATTTT
- | TRBJ2-7 | TRBD2 | TRBV10-3 | CAIRESTSGGTYEQYF | TGTGCCATCCGGGAGTCGACCAGCGGGGGAACCTACGAGCAGTACTTC
- | TRBJ2-6 | - | TRBV27 | CATSSSGANVLTF | TGTGCCACCTCCTCCTCTGGGGCCAACGTCCTGACTTTC
- | TRBJ2-6 | TRBD1 | TRBV7-9 | CASSGTGGISGANVLTF | TGTGCCAGCAGCGGTACAGGGGGGATCTCTGGGGCCAACGTCCTGACTTTC
few | TRBJ1-2 | - | TRBV4-2 | CASSQEVTGRDYGYTF | TGTGCCAGCAGCCAAGAAGTGACAGGCCGGGACTATGGCTACACCTTC
- | TRBJ2-3 | TRBD2 | TRBV15 | CATSRVAGGPDTQYF | TGTGCCACCAGCAGAGTAGCGGGAGGGCCCGATACGCAGTATTTT
- | TRBJ1-4 | TRBD1 | TRBV6-6 | CASSYRDRGEKLFF | TGTGCCAGCAGTTACCGGGACAGGGGTGAAAAACTGTTTTTT
- | TRBJ2-1 | - | TRBV7-8 | CASSFWGLNEQFF | TGTGCCAGCAGCTTTTGGGGGCTCAATGAGCAGTTCTTC
- | TRBJ1-4 | - | TRBV6-5 | CATRGLLGTNEKLFF | TGTGCCACCCGAGGGCTGCTGGGTACTAATGAAAAACTGTTTTTT
- | TRBJ2-7 | - | TRBV7-9 | CASSLAGSLGEQYF | TGTGCCAGCAGCTTAGCCGGTTCTCTAGGCGAGCAGTACTTC
- | TRBJ2-1 | - | TRBV9 | CASSARDTLYNEQFF | TGTGCCAGCAGCGCCCGGGACACACTCTACAATGAGCAGTTCTTC
- | TRBJ1-2 | - | TRBV9 | CASSVAFGGYTF | TGTGCCAGCAGCGTAGCTTTCGGGGGCTACACCTTC
- | TRBJ1-1 | - | TRBV30 | CAWRTRGRTEAFF | TGTGCCTGGAGGACCAGGGGCAGGACTGAAGCTTTCTTT
- | TRBJ2-1 | TRBD2 | TRBV7-9 | CASSLTSGVTYNEQFF | TGTGCCAGCTCGCTAACTAGCGGGGTAACCTACAATGAGCAGTTCTTC
once | TRBJ1-1 | TRBD1 | TRBV30 | CAWSKTGAPPGWTEAFF | TGTGCCTGGAGTAAAACAGGGGCACCTCCGGGGTGGACTGAAGCTTTCTTT